These 27 T cell receptor beta chains share one sample of origin, sequenced in a study of T cells in localized non-small cell lung cancer (dated by TCRdb to about 2020). Libraries were built with the immunoSEQ multiplex PCR assay. The immuneACCESS repertoire file appears here via TCRdb, limited to in-frame rearrangements. These files lack a portion of the clones; in checked studies, under half of the deficit traces to unresolved V genes, and the cause of the others is not known. The sample table lists about 60,000 clones, around 90% of them with a count of one. The top ten clones comprise roughly 1.8% of the sample. This material consisted of peripheral blood, taken before any cancer treatment. Source of these receptors: a woman between 35 and 75 years old with stage I lung adenocarcinoma.

The chain uses TRBV5-1 and TRBJ1-1; D might be TRBD1 (5 bases). Germline CDR1 is SGHRS and CDR2 is YFSETQ. V lost 0 bases to trimming and J lost 2 bases, with 14 bases between them. CDR3 length: 16 residues. The CDR3 DNA sequence: TGCGCCAGCAGCTTGGTGGGCGGGGACGTAAACACTGAAGCTTTCTTT. Its protein product is CASSLVGGDVNTEAFF.

The chain has TRBV18 and TRBJ1-1; 9 nucleotides align to TRBD1. With V trimmed by 0 bases and J by 4 bases, 3 bases remained unmatched. The V gene's germline CDR1 is KGHSH and CDR2 LQKENI. The length of the CDR3 is 15 residues. The DNA of the CDR3 is TGTGCCAGCTCACCACCGGACAGGGGACCCACTGAAGCTTTCTTT. Translated: CASSPPDRGPTEAFF. Full variable domain (rest looked up from reference TRBV18 and TRBJ1-1): NAGVMQNPRHLVRRRGQEARLRCSPMKGHSHVYWYRQLPEEGLKFMVYLQKENIIDESGMPKERFSAEFPKEGPSILRIQQVVRGDSAAYFCASSPPDRGPTEAFFGQGTRLTVV.

The V call is TRBV28, the J call TRBJ2-5; possibly TRBD1 for D (6 bases). The V end lost 4 bases, the J end lost 4 bases, and 13 bases lay between the germline ends. Germline V lookup: CDR1 MDHEN, CDR2 SYDVKM. This CDR3 has 14 amino acids. CDR3 residues: CASSSQGSVETQYF. The CDR3 DNA sequence: TGTGCCAGCAGTTCCCAGGGGAGCGTAGAGACCCAGTACTTC. The whole variable domain, filled in from reference TRBV28 and TRBJ2-5, reads DVKVTQSSRYLVKRTGEKVFLECVQDMDHENMFWYRQDPGLGLRLIYFSYDVKMKEKGDIPEGYSVSREKKERFSLILESASTNQTSMYLCASSSQGSVETQYFGPGTRLLVL.

The V call is TRBV18, the J call TRBJ1-1; D not resolved. The CDR3 contains 17 residues. Germline loops: CDR1 KGHSH, CDR2 LQKENI. Trimming removed 6 bases from V and 8 bases from J, with 28 bases in between. The CDR3 region is CASSDLTPTPIMTEAFF. In DNA form, the CDR3 reads TGTGCCAGCTCTGATTTAACGCCTACTCCGATTATGACCGAAGCTTTCTTT.

The V call is TRBV9, the J call TRBJ1-3; 7 bases match TRBD1. Germline CDR1 is SGDLS and CDR2 is YYNGEE. V trimming: 3 bases; J trimming: 2 bases; junction bases outside the gene matches: 2. The CDR3 contains 14 residues. The CDR3, as DNA: TGTGCCAGCAGCGGGCAGGGGGCTGGAAACACCATATATTTT. It translates to CASSGQGAGNTIYF.

Written as DNA, the CDR3 is TGTGCCAGCAGTTTAGCCTCTACATCAGGCTACACCTTC. Translated, it gives CASSLASTSGYTF. The V and J genes are TRBV27 and TRBJ1-2; no definite D call. V was trimmed by 2 bases and J by 8 bases, leaving 12 bases between them. Germline values: CDR1 MNHEY, CDR2 SMNVEV (reference sequence). The CDR3 has 13 residues.

The gene calls are TRBV13 and TRBJ2-5, with D possibly being TRBD1 or TRBD2 (6 bases each). Germline V gene sequence: CDR1 PRHDT, CDR2 FYEKMQ (reference sequence). V lost 2 bases and J lost 0, with 13 bases in between. This CDR3 region has 16 residues. CDR3 nucleotides: TGTGCCAGCAGCTTAAAGCTGGGGGGCTACCAAGAGACCCAGTACTTC. It yields the protein CASSLKLGGYQETQYF.

This clone was found once. This chain links TRBV11-2 with TRBJ2-1; no clear D gene. Germline CDR1 is SGHAT and CDR2 is FQNNGV. CDR3 length: 14 residues. V lost 1 base, J lost 5 bases, and 9 bases lay in between. The CDR3 here is CASSLVLRDNEQFF. For the CDR3, the DNA is TGTGCCAGCAGCTTAGTTCTTCGGGACAATGAGCAGTTCTTC.

The chain joins TRBV10-2 to TRBJ2-7, with D unresolved. The CDR3 has 11 residues. Between the trimmed V and J ends, which lost 6 bases and 4 bases, there was a span of 7 bases. Per germline, CDR1 WSHSY and CDR2 SAAADI. CDR3 nucleotide sequence: TGCGCCAGCAGCCCCCAGTACGAGCAGTACTTC. It yields the protein CASSPQYEQYF.

This chain connects TRBV6-1 to TRBJ1-1; D gene uncertain. This CDR3 has 13 residues. Germline assignment: CDR1 MNHNS and CDR2 SASEGT. V was cut by 8 bases and J by 1 base, with 11 bases left in between. CDR3 sequence reads: CASAQRENTEAFF. The CDR3, as DNA: TGTGCCAGCGCCCAAAGGGAGAACACTGAAGCTTTCTTT.

This chain links TRBV4-3 with TRBJ2-7, with a weak D call TRBD2 (6 bases). CDR1 and CDR2 from the germline V gene are LGHNA and YSLEER. Trimming took 3 bases from V and 5 from J, leaving 26 bases between them. The CDR3 spans 18 residues. CDR3 in DNA: TGCGCCAGCAGCCAGGGGACTTCGGATGTTGAGGGGCCCGACGAGCAGTACTTC. This gives the protein CASSQGTSDVEGPDEQYF.

The genes are TRBV4-2 and TRBJ1-1, with D perhaps matching TRBD1 (6 bases). Germline V lookup: CDR1 LGHNA, CDR2 YNFKEQ. The V end lost 0 bases, the J end lost 0 bases, and 8 bases lay between the germline ends. The CDR3 runs to 15 residues. For the CDR3, the DNA is TGTGCCAGCAGCCAAGAAGGGGGAGTGAACACTGAAGCTTTCTTT. Amino acids: CASSQEGGVNTEAFF.

The CDR3 region is CASSPSGTGGLGYTF. In nucleotides, the CDR3 is TGTGCCAGCTCACCTTCCGGGACAGGGGGCTTGGGCTACACCTTC. The chain joins TRBV18 to TRBJ1-2; 12 nucleotides line up with TRBD1. CDR3 length equals 15 residues. CDR1 is KGHSH and CDR2 is LQKENI in the germline V gene. After removal of 3 bases from V and 8 bases from J, the junction contained 7 bases not matched to a gene. Looking up the rest from reference TRBV18 and TRBJ1-2 gives the full variable domain: NAGVMQNPRHLVRRRGQEARLRCSPMKGHSHVYWYRQLPEEGLKFMVYLQKENIIDESGMPKERFSAEFPKEGPSILRIQQVVRGDSAAYFCASSPSGTGGLGYTFGSGTRLTVV.

The rearrangement links TRBV2 to TRBJ2-7, with D possibly being TRBD1 or TRBD2 (6 bases each). CDR1 is SNHLY, CDR2 FYNNEI, per germline. This CDR3 has 14 residues. V lost 3 bases to trimming and J lost 2 bases, with 11 bases between them. The CDR3 reads CASSDGGTPYEQYF. The CDR3 DNA is TGTGCCAGCAGTGACGGGGGCACCCCCTACGAGCAGTACTTC.

The CDR3 coding sequence is TGTGCCAGCCGGGGCCCGTATGGCTACACCTTC. It translates to CASRGPYGYTF. The J gene is TRBJ1-2, the V gene TRBV27; a weak D match, TRBD1 (5 bases). The CDR3 sequence is 11 residues long. Germline V lookup: CDR1 MNHEY, CDR2 SMNVEV (reference sequence). Trimming left V 8 bases short and J 5 bases short, with 9 bases between.

V usage is TRBV28 and J usage is TRBJ1-4, with 11 bases aligning to TRBD1. The V segment lost 5 bases and the J segment 2 bases; nucleotides outside the gene matches: 13. The CDR3 length is 19 residues. Germline CDR1 is MDHEN and CDR2 is SYDVKM. Here the CDR3 DNA reads TGTGCCAGCAGTCCATGGACAGGGGGCGCGGAGGAGACTAATGAAAAACTGTTTTTT. Translation: CASSPWTGGAEETNEKLFF.

The V gene is TRBV18, the J gene TRBJ1-2; 8 positions match TRBD1. Germline assignment: CDR1 KGHSH and CDR2 LQKENI. J lost 8 bases, V lost 3 bases, and 2 bases had no gene match. The length of the CDR3 is 12 residues. The CDR3 sequence is CASSPSGGGYTF. The CDR3 region has the DNA TGTGCCAGCTCACCTTCAGGGGGCGGCTACACCTTC.

The V and J genes are TRBV5-1 and TRBJ2-3; possible D gene TRBD2, 6 bases. The CDR3 spans 15 residues. CDR1 is SGHRS and CDR2 is YFSETQ in the germline V gene. V dropped 3 bases and J dropped 3 bases, with 14 bases sitting between them. CDR3 coding DNA: TGCGCCAGCAGCTATGGCCGGGGAGGAACAGATACGCAGTATTTT. It specifies CASSYGRGGTDTQYF.

The chain has TRBV5-1 and TRBJ2-3, with TRBD1 matching over 8 bases. With 4 bases clipped from V and 4 bases from J, the junction kept 8 bases outside the gene matches. CDR3 length: 15 residues. Germline assignment: CDR1 SGHRS and CDR2 YFSETQ. CDR3 nucleotides: TGCGCCAGCAGCCGAGGACAGGGTCTTGCAGATACGCAGTATTTT. Its translation is CASSRGQGLADTQYF.

The chain carries TRBV6-6 and TRBJ1-1, with D tentatively TRBD1 (6 bases). The V gene's germline CDR1 is MNHNY and CDR2 SVGAGI (reference sequence). This CDR3 comprises 12 residues. The ends were cut back, 5 bases at V and 6 bases at J, with 10 bases in the middle. The CDR3 spells CASSPTGAEAFF. The CDR3 DNA is TGTGCCAGCAGTCCGACAGGCGCTGAAGCTTTCTTT.

The chain recombines TRBV19 with TRBJ2-1; D possibly matches TRBD1 or TRBD2 (5 bases each). Trimming took off 4 bases at V and 8 bases at J, with 15 bases between the two ends. Germline CDR1 LNHDA, CDR2 SQIVND (reference sequence). The CDR3 totals 14 residues. Here the CDR3 reads CASSTRPGRDEQFF. The DNA of the CDR3 is TGTGCCAGTAGTACCCGTCCGGGACGGGATGAGCAGTTCTTC.

The count of this clone is one. The V and J genes are TRBV6-1 and TRBJ1-1; unclear D gene. Germline V CDR1 and CDR2: MNHNS, SASEGT. Trimming removed 1 base from V and 5 bases from J, with 2 bases in between. The CDR3 runs to 11 residues. The CDR3 coding sequence is TGTGCCAGCAGTGAAGAGACTGAAGCTTTCTTT. It encodes CASSEETEAFF.

The chain links TRBV7-8 to TRBJ1-2; D is undetermined. Germline CDR1 is SGHVS and CDR2 is FQNEAQ. The CDR3 is 16 amino acids. Trimming removed 1 base at V and 4 bases at J, with 16 bases between. The CDR3 loop is CASSLDGEEGSYGYTF. The CDR3 DNA sequence: TGTGCCAGCAGCTTAGACGGGGAGGAGGGCAGCTATGGCTACACCTTC.

The rearrangement links TRBV4-3 to TRBJ2-1, with TRBD2 matching 10 bases. This CDR3 region has 17 residues. With V trimmed by 3 bases and J by 6 bases, 11 bases remained unmatched. Germline V gives CDR1 LGHNA, CDR2 YSLEER. The CDR3 DNA reads as TGCGCCAGCAGCCATGTGATAGCGGGAGGTGGGTCCAATGAGCAGTTCTTC. Protein product: CASSHVIAGGGSNEQFF.

The chain combines TRBV27 with TRBJ2-7, with 8 nucleotides matching TRBD2. Germline V lookup: CDR1 MNHEY, CDR2 SMNVEV (reference sequence). V gave up 4 bases and J gave up 1 base; unmatched junction bases: 6. The CDR3 is 15 amino acids. CDR3 bases: TGTGCCAGCAGTTACTCGGCGGGGGGTTCCTACGAGCAGTACTTC. It codes for CASSYSAGGSYEQYF.

The chain carries TRBV19 and TRBJ1-6; TRBD1 is a possible D gene (5 bases). In germline, CDR1 is LNHDA, CDR2 SQIVND (reference sequence). CDR3 length equals 15 residues. The V end lost 4 bases, the J end lost 8 bases, and 15 bases lay between the germline ends. CDR3 in amino acids: CASSNLGGGDSPLHF. DNA for the CDR3: TGTGCCAGTAGTAACCTTGGTGGGGGAGATTCACCCCTCCACTTT. The full variable domain, rest sourced from reference TRBV19 and TRBJ1-6, is DGGITQSPKYLFRKEGQNVTLSCEQNLNHDAMYWYRQDPGQGLRLIYYSQIVNDFQKGDIAEGYSVSREKKESFPLTVTSAQKNPTAFYLCASSNLGGGDSPLHFGNGTRLTVT.

The chain links TRBV9 to TRBJ1-1; D is possibly TRBD1 (5 bases). The ends were cut back, 0 bases at V and 7 bases at J, with 10 bases in the middle. This CDR3 comprises 13 residues. Germline CDR1 SGDLS, CDR2 YYNGEE. The CDR3 sequence: CASSVEGQGEAFF. Here the CDR3 DNA reads TGTGCCAGCAGCGTAGAAGGGCAGGGTGAAGCTTTCTTT.